The 17 T cell receptor beta chains below were found in one sample sequenced in a study of molecular identifiers for immune sequencing clone quantification. TCRdb fed the PCR reads into MiXCR, producing one record per CDR3 protein. The repertoire consists of about 510,000 distinct CDR3 sequences, with 25% occurring once and the leading ten covering 0.7% to 0.9%. The specimen sequenced was naive CD8+ T cells from blood, with Jurkat cell RNA spiked in. Sample subset: FACS-sorted CD8+CD4-CCR7+CD45RA+ naive T cells. The source is a human donor in good health. Some libraries in this study had Jurkat cell RNA spiked in.

About this clonotype itself: One junction end does not reproduce the germline sequence, and a read error may be involved. The genes are TRBV2 and TRBJ1-1, with a possible D match to TRBD1 (6 bases). Germline-derived CDR1 and CDR2 are SNHLY and FYNNEI. The CDR3 contains 11 residues. The CDR3, as DNA: TGTGCCGGCAGTGAACAGGGTACGGCTTTCTTT. Amino acid sequence: CAGSEQGTAFF.

This clonotype was detected many times. This chain links TRBV6-6 with TRBJ1-4; D gene unclear. Germline V gene lookup returns CDR1 MNHNY and CDR2 SVGAGI (reference sequence). The CDR3 is made up of 16 amino acids. With 0 bases removed from V and 0 bases from J, the gap between germline ends came to 8 bases. The CDR3 nucleotides read TGTGCCAGCAGTTACTCGGACGCCGCAACTAATGAAAAACTGTTTTTT. Translation: CASSYSDAATNEKLFF.

This clonotype has only a few counts. V is TRBV4-1 and J is TRBJ2-3, with D possibly being TRBD1 (6 bases). The CDR3 contains 15 residues. V was shortened by 2 bases and J by 6 bases, with 15 bases between the two germline ends. Germline loops: CDR1 MGHRA, CDR2 YSYEKL. This CDR3 is CASSQSGKRGDTQYF. CDR3 sequence (DNA): TGCGCCAGCAGCCAATCAGGGAAGAGGGGGGATACGCAGTATTTT.

Comment on this clonotype: A read error is likely here: a far larger clone is one base away. The CDR3 DNA reads TGTGCCAGCAGCTTAGGCACGGGGTACGAGCAGTGCTTC. Its translation is CASSLGTGYEQCF. The chain uses TRBV27 and TRBJ2-7; TRBD2 might be the D (5 bases). CDR1 and CDR2 from the germline V gene are MNHEY and SMNVEV (reference sequence). The length of the CDR3 is 13 residues.

The J gene is TRBJ1-6, the V gene TRBV4-1; D remains ambiguous. Trimming shortened V by 1 base and J by 4 bases, and 11 bases separated the two germline ends. CDR3 length: 16 residues. CDR1 MGHRA and CDR2 YSYEKL come from the germline V gene. CDR3 amino acids: CASSQADTKYNSPLHF. CDR3 sequence (DNA): TGCGCCAGCAGCCAAGCTGACACGAAATATAATTCACCCCTCCACTTT.

This chain uses TRBV6-1 with TRBJ2-3; 9 bases map to TRBD2. V was pared by 8 bases and J by 2 bases, with 11 bases of the junction left unmatched. There are 16 residues in the CDR3. Per the germline V gene, CDR1 is MNHNS and CDR2 is SASEGT. CDR3 residues: CASQKPAGGLTDTQYF. The CDR3 DNA reads TGTGCCAGCCAGAAACCAGCGGGAGGCCTCACAGATACGCAGTATTTT.

V is TRBV20-1 and J is TRBJ2-7; 12 bases line up with TRBD2. The CDR3 loop spans 17 amino acids. The germline V gene has CDR1 DFQATT and CDR2 SNEGSKA (reference sequence). V shed 0 bases and J 0 bases; nucleotides not matched to a gene: 6. The CDR3 loop is CSARDLLAGGSSYEQYF. CDR3 nucleotides: TGCAGTGCTAGAGATCTGCTAGCGGGGGGGAGCTCCTACGAGCAGTACTTC.

In this sample, this clonotype turned up once. The junction shows a germline mismatch at one end, possibly a read error. The chain combines TRBV25-1 with TRBJ2-7, with unresolved D. From germline, CDR1 is MGHDK and CDR2 SYGVNS. The length of the CDR3 is 13 residues. CDR3 amino acids: CASSVTTGGRFIF. CDR3 DNA: TGTGCCAGCAGTGTAACCACCGGTGGCAGGTTTATCTTC.

The J gene is TRBJ2-5, the V gene TRBV4-1, with 8 bases fitting TRBD2. Germline V gene lookup returns CDR1 MGHRA and CDR2 YSYEKL. The trim removed 1 base at V and 1 base at J, leaving 8 bases unmatched. The CDR3 is 17 amino acids. The CDR3 sequence: CASSQAVVAGLQETQYF. The CDR3 bases are TGCGCCAGCAGCCAAGCTGTGGTAGCGGGGCTCCAAGAGACCCAGTACTTC.

This clonotype was detected many times. A junction boundary mismatches the germline segment, possibly from a read error. The genes are TRBV19 and TRBJ1-5, with D perhaps TRBD1 (6 bases). Germline-derived CDR1 and CDR2 are LNHDA and SQIVND (reference sequence). CDR3 length: 13 amino acids. The CDR3 loop is CASNAQGNQPQHF. The DNA for the CDR3 is TGTGCTAGTAATGCCCAGGGGAATCAGCCCCAGCATTTT.

This clonotype has more than one count but fewer than ten. V usage is TRBV12-3 or TRBV12-4 and J usage is TRBJ1-5; possibly TRBD1 for D (6 bases). Trimming took 6 bases from V and 0 from J, leaving 9 bases between them. The CDR3 consists of 14 residues. The CDR3 DNA reads as TGTGCCAGCAGCACGGACAGTAGCAATCAGCCCCAGCATTTT. This codes for CASSTDSSNQPQHF.

On this clonotype: Possible read error: a much larger clone is one base away. The J gene is TRBJ1-3, the V gene TRBV7-2; 7 bases match TRBD1. The CDR3 totals 13 residues. Per germline, CDR1 SGHTA and CDR2 FQGNSA. As DNA, the CDR3 is TGTGCCAGCATTGGACAGGACCCGGACACCACATATTTT. Protein product: CASIGQDPDTTYF.

This clonotype was observed many times. V is TRBV30 and J is TRBJ1-1; D gene uncertain. Trimming took off 1 base at V and 5 bases at J, with 11 bases between the two ends. The germline V gene has CDR1 GTSNPN and CDR2 SVGIG (reference sequence). This CDR3 has 13 amino acids. As DNA, the CDR3 is TGTGCCTGGAGTGGTGGGTTTGGGACTGAAGCTTTCTTT. Its protein is CAWSGGFGTEAFF.

A remark on this clonotype: Without the conserved terminal phenylalanine or tryptophan, this CDR3 likely stems from a read error. The chain joins TRBV10-3 to TRBJ2-5; a possible D gene is TRBD1 (6 bases). V was shortened by 3 bases and J by 1 base, with 12 bases between the two germline ends. Germline CDR1 reads ENHRY; CDR2 reads SYGVKD. CDR3 length equals 15 residues. The CDR3 loop reads CAISDPRGGQETQYS. The CDR3 DNA reads as TGTGCCATCAGTGACCCGAGAGGGGGCCAAGAGACCCAGTACTCC.

This clonotype is a singleton in its sample. The rearrangement links TRBV27 to TRBJ2-7; 8 bases are a match to TRBD2. This CDR3 is 14 amino acids long. Germline-derived CDR1 and CDR2 are MNHEY and SMNVEV (reference sequence). The J segment lost 3 bases and the V segment lost 5 bases, leaving 6 bases of the junction unmatched. CDR3 in amino acids: CASSPGLDFYEQYF. The DNA for the CDR3 is TGTGCCAGCAGTCCGGGACTAGACTTCTACGAGCAGTACTTC.

This clonotype was counted at least ten times. The chain carries TRBV5-6 and TRBJ2-7; 7 bases align to TRBD2. The V segment lost 2 bases and the J segment 4 bases; nucleotides outside the gene matches: 6. Per germline, CDR1 SGHDT and CDR2 YYEEEE. CDR3 length equals 14 residues. The CDR3 is CASSFNVGGYEQYF. The CDR3 nucleotides are TGTGCCAGCAGCTTCAACGTCGGGGGGTACGAGCAGTACTTC.

The chain joins TRBV4-1 to TRBJ1-1; unclear D gene. The CDR3 runs to 15 residues. V was pared by 0 bases and J by 0 bases, with 8 bases between. Germline loops: CDR1 MGHRA, CDR2 YSYEKL. CDR3 residues: CASSQDIALNTEAFF. The CDR3 DNA is TGCGCCAGCAGCCAAGATATCGCGTTGAACACTGAAGCTTTCTTT.